The sample holds one count of the clone carrying this T cell receptor (beta chain). The data are from a study of early stage breast cancer tumors. Assay used: immunoSEQ multiplex PCR; TCRdb lists only in-frame clones, some missing. The sample comprises 60,000 to 75,000 clones, 80% of which are singletons, and approximately 4.5% rests with the top ten. The germline gives CDR1 SGHRS, CDR2 YFSETQ. V was cut by 0 bases and J by 6 bases, with 12 bases left in between. The CDR3 has 15 amino acids. The rearrangement uses TRBV5-1 and TRBJ2-2; D possibly corresponds to TRBD2 (6 bases). The source of this sequence is a person between 35 and 49 years old with breast cancer. Sequenced: blood. The CDR3 DNA sequence: TGCGCCAGCAGCTTGGTCGGGAGTGGGTCCGGGGAGCTGTTTTTT. Translated, it gives CASSLVGSGSGELFF.